This is a list of T cell receptor beta chains from one sample in a study of siplizumab effects on memory and regulatory T cells. The protocol was immunoSEQ multiplex PCR, while the TCRdb copy is restricted to in-frame clones and leaves out a portion. The data contain over 95,000 clones, about 94% of them singletons. Material for sequencing was non-Treg CD4+ T cells sorted from blood. The receptors were sampled from a human donor in good health. The CDR3 runs from the conserved cysteine through the conserved F or W. The D gene is left open where the match is weak. The size field is filled for only some rows; it gives once, few, many or a size class.

CASSLGPGVDEAFF,TGTGCCAGCAGCTTGGGTCCAGGGGTCGATGAAGCTTTCTTT,TRBJ1-1,.,TRBV5-4,.
CASSSQETQYF,TGCGCCAGCAGCTCCCAAGAGACCCAGTACTTC,TRBJ2-5,.,TRBV5-1,.
CASSPRRTSYEQYF,TGTGCCAGCAGCCCCAGACGGACCTCCTACGAGCAGTACTTC,TRBJ2-7,.,TRBV7-3,.
CASSKGGGEAEGYTF,TGTGCCAGCAGCAAAGGGGGCGGGGAAGCGGAGGGCTACACCTTC,TRBJ1-2,.,TRBV21-1,once
CSAKSVTEAFF,TGCAGTGCTAAATCCGTTACTGAAGCTTTCTTT,TRBJ1-1,.,TRBV20-1,.
CASSARHGTGLGGYTF,TGTGCCAGCAGCGCACGACACGGAACAGGGCTGGGCGGCTACACCTTC,TRBJ1-2,.,TRBV9,.
CASSFTSGGPSGANVLTF,TGCGCCAGCAGCTTTACTAGCGGGGGGCCCTCTGGGGCCAACGTCCTGACTTTC,TRBJ2-6,TRBD2,TRBV5-1,.
CASSSTGNYGYTF,TGCGCCAGCAGCTCGACAGGGAACTATGGCTACACCTTC,TRBJ1-2,TRBD1,TRBV5-1,.
CASSLEARGYTF,TGTGCCAGCAGTTTGGAAGCGAGGGGCTACACCTTC,TRBJ1-2,.,TRBV28,.
CASTRQAHYGYTF,TGTGCCAGCACAAGACAGGCACACTATGGCTACACCTTC,TRBJ1-2,.,TRBV6-1,.
CASSVVAGSGEQYF,TGTGCCAGCAGCGTAGTGGCAGGGTCCGGCGAGCAGTACTTC,TRBJ2-7,.,TRBV9,.
CASRLLAGETGELFF,TGTGCCAGCAGGCTACTAGCGGGGGAAACCGGGGAGCTGTTTTTT,TRBJ2-2,TRBD2,TRBV7-3,.
CASSPWGNSNQPQHF,TGTGCCAGCAGCCCATGGGGGAATAGCAATCAGCCCCAGCATTTT,TRBJ1-5,.,TRBV6-4,.
CASSKDGAADEQFF,TGTGCCAGTAGTAAGGACGGGGCCGCCGATGAGCAGTTCTTC,TRBJ2-1,.,TRBV19,.
CAISESSSETQYF,TGTGCCATCAGTGAGTCCAGCTCAGAGACCCAGTACTTC,TRBJ2-5,.,TRBV10-3,once
CASSPARTDTQYF,TGTGCCAGCAGCCCGGCTCGAACAGATACGCAGTATTTT,TRBJ2-3,.,TRBV11-2,.